This record concerns one T cell receptor beta chain sequence. The data are from a study of blood T cell repertoires in COVID-19. Study at large: The United States, Italy and Spain supplied acute and convalescent COVID-19 samples.

This study enrolled people aged about 18 to 90 from about two dozen US geographic areas. The V and J ends lost 8 bases and 0 bases, in that order; junction bases with no gene match: 2. Germline V gives CDR1 LGHNA, CDR2 YNFKEQ. This CDR3 is 14 amino acids long. TCRdb's copy holds only in-frame clones and misses some; the assay was immunoSEQ multiplex PCR. Found here are around 500,000 clones, 88% of them singletons; the top ten hold 1.5% to 2%. The rearrangement links TRBV4-2 to TRBJ1-3; TRBD1 matches 9 bases. The sequence derives from a middle-aged woman who had recovered from COVID-19. Sequencing was done on a sample of PBMCs or T cells enriched from blood (not recorded which). CDR3 sequence (DNA): TGTGCCAGCGGGACAGGGTTCTCTGGAAACACCATATATTTT. Translating gives CASGTGFSGNTIYF.